The 28 T cell receptor beta chains below were found in one sample sequenced in a study of cytomegalovirus exposure and HLA in healthy donors (TCRdb year 2017). The method behind the library was the immunoSEQ multiplex PCR assay. This is the immuneACCESS table as TCRdb keeps it, with only in-frame sequences that have V and J called. A part of the clones is gone; compared with another copy, unresolved V genes explain less than half, and the rest is unexplained. The sample includes 200,000 to 250,000 clones, with around nine tenths observed a single time. Approximately 2% of the sample is in the top ten clones. The specimen was PBMCs. The source is a woman under 30 in good health and CMV-seropositive.

The chain couples TRBV4-1 to TRBJ1-1; tentatively, D is TRBD1 (6 bases). CDR3 length equals 17 residues. Trimming left V 4 bases short and J 1 base short, with 19 bases between. CDR1 MGHRA and CDR2 YSYEKL come from the germline V gene. CDR3 in amino acids: CASSPLGAGDANTEAFF. The DNA of the CDR3 is TGCGCCAGCAGCCCTTTGGGGGCAGGAGATGCGAACACTGAAGCTTTCTTT.

This clone was seen once. The chain combines TRBV5-4 with TRBJ1-1, with D perhaps matching TRBD1 (5 bases). Germline V gives CDR1 SGHNT, CDR2 YYREEE (reference sequence). The ends were cut back, 4 bases at V and 3 bases at J, with 13 bases in the middle. This CDR3 spans 14 amino acids. The CDR3 sequence: CASSPSTDYTEAFF. In nucleotides, the CDR3 is TGTGCCAGCAGCCCCTCGACAGACTACACTGAAGCTTTCTTT.

V gene TRBV29-1 combines with J gene TRBJ1-1; maybe TRBD1 (6 bases). The V end was cut by 2 bases, the J end by 0 bases, with 16 bases between. This CDR3 region has 16 residues. CDR1 is SQVTM and CDR2 is ANQGSEA in the germline V gene. The CDR3 loop reads CSVEKGRGSMNTEAFF. CDR3 coding DNA: TGCAGCGTTGAAAAGGGCAGGGGCTCCATGAACACTGAAGCTTTCTTT.

The rearrangement uses TRBV30 and TRBJ2-7; the match to TRBD2 covers 7 bases. Per germline, CDR1 GTSNPN and CDR2 SVGIG (reference sequence). The ends lost 5 bases at V and 2 bases at J; junction bases unmatched: 6. This CDR3 is 13 amino acids long. The CDR3 protein is CAWATGRTYEQYF. The CDR3 nucleotides are TGTGCCTGGGCCACCGGGAGGACCTACGAGCAGTACTTC.

J is TRBJ2-1 and V is TRBV9; TRBD1 matches 10 bases. The V gene's germline CDR1 is SGDLS and CDR2 YYNGEE. After removal of 0 bases from V and 9 bases from J, the junction contained 6 bases not matched to a gene. The CDR3 spans 15 residues. CDR3 residues: CASSVAGGQGGEQFF. CDR3 nucleotide sequence: TGTGCCAGCAGCGTAGCTGGAGGACAGGGGGGTGAGCAGTTCTTC.

In its sample, this clone was seen a few times. The V call is TRBV7-9, the J call TRBJ1-5; D might be TRBD1 (5 bases). The CDR3 spans 13 residues. Germline CDR1 reads SEHNR; CDR2 reads FQNEAQ (reference sequence). The ends were cut back, 5 bases at V and 6 bases at J, with 11 bases in the middle. The DNA for the CDR3 is TGTGCCAGCAGCCAGGGTGGCACTCAGCCCCAGCATTTT. It specifies CASSQGGTQPQHF.

The chain carries TRBV10-1 and TRBJ2-2; 7 nucleotides match TRBD1. Per the germline V gene, CDR1 is WNHNN and CDR2 is SYGVQD (reference sequence). With 4 bases clipped from V and 1 base from J, the junction kept 15 bases outside the gene matches. The CDR3 spans 19 residues. CDR3 protein: CASSGPPGQRKGNTGELFF. CDR3 in DNA: TGCGCCAGCAGTGGACCACCGGGACAGAGAAAGGGGAACACCGGGGAGCTGTTTTTT.

V is TRBV5-5 and J is TRBJ1-1; D remains ambiguous. Trimming took 1 base from V and 5 from J, leaving 9 bases between them. The germline CDR1 and CDR2 sequences are SGHKS and YYEKEE (reference sequence). The CDR3 is 13 residues long. The CDR3, as DNA: TGTGCCAGCAGCTTGATCCTCGGGACTGAAGCTTTCTTT. Residues: CASSLILGTEAFF.

This rearrangement joins TRBV21-1 to TRBJ1-2; the table's TRBD1 call for D was not verified on the DNA. TRBV21-1 is a pseudogene segment. The CDR3 is 18 amino acids. CDR3 in amino acids: CASSKVPGRGPSNYGYTF. The CDR3 DNA is TGTGCCAGCAGCAAAGTACCGGGCAGGGGCCCTTCTAACTATGGCTACACCTTC.

The chain couples TRBV10-3 to TRBJ2-5; 13 nucleotides agree with TRBD2. This CDR3 contains 16 residues. V shed 4 bases, J shed 4 bases, and the junction held 6 bases outside the gene matches. CDR1 ENHRY and CDR2 SYGVKD come from the germline V gene. DNA of the CDR3: TGTGCCATCAGTGGAACTAGCGGGAGGGCCGGAGAGACCCAGTACTTC. Protein product: CAISGTSGRAGETQYF.

The chain uses TRBV18 and TRBJ1-2; maybe TRBD1 (5 bases). Germline V gene data show CDR1 as KGHSH and CDR2 as LQKENI. With 3 bases removed from V and 0 bases from J, the gap between germline ends came to 8 bases. This CDR3 contains 14 residues. In DNA form, the CDR3 reads TGTGCCAGCTCACCTGACAGAGCTAACTATGGCTACACCTTC. As protein: CASSPDRANYGYTF. Looking up the rest from reference TRBV18 and TRBJ1-2 gives the full variable domain: NAGVMQNPRHLVRRRGQEARLRCSPMKGHSHVYWYRQLPEEGLKFMVYLQKENIIDESGMPKERFSAEFPKEGPSILRIQQVVRGDSAAYFCASSPDRANYGYTFGSGTRLTVV.

In this sample, this clone turned up once. The genes are TRBV30 and TRBJ2-7; D is possibly TRBD1 (6 bases). V was trimmed by 1 base and J by 0 bases, leaving 16 bases between them. The CDR3 length is 16 residues. Looked up from germline, CDR1 is GTSNPN and CDR2 is SVGIG (reference sequence). The CDR3 region is CAWSAHLTGSSYEQYF. CDR3 DNA: TGTGCCTGGAGTGCCCACCTGACAGGTAGCTCCTACGAGCAGTACTTC.

The chain employs TRBV29-1 and TRBJ2-5, with TRBD1 matching 11 bases. The germline V gene encodes CDR1 SQVTM and CDR2 ANQGSEA. Trimming removed 3 bases from V and 5 bases from J; junction bases left unmatched: 2. This CDR3 region has 13 residues. The CDR3 bases are TGCAGCGTTGAGGACAGGGGGCACGAGACCCAGTACTTC. Its translation is CSVEDRGHETQYF.

V usage is TRBV9 and J usage is TRBJ2-3, with 12 bases identical to TRBD2. The CDR3 loop spans 20 amino acids. CDR1 and CDR2 (germline): SGDLS, YYNGEE. J lost 0 bases, V lost 2 bases, and 13 bases had no gene match. This CDR3 reads CASSVAASGRAGRSTDTQYF. For the CDR3, the DNA is TGTGCCAGCAGCGTGGCCGCTAGCGGGAGGGCGGGGCGGAGCACAGATACGCAGTATTTT.

The J gene is TRBJ2-5, the V gene TRBV5-6; TRBD2 agrees at 10 bases. The CDR3 length is 17 residues. From germline, CDR1 is SGHDT and CDR2 YYEEEE. V lost 3 bases, J lost 5 bases, and 13 bases stayed unmatched. The CDR3 loop reads CASSSGGLAATRETQYF. The CDR3 DNA sequence: TGTGCCAGCAGCTCCGGTGGACTAGCGGCGACTCGGGAGACCCAGTACTTC.

The chain has TRBV5-1 and TRBJ1-1; 10 bases agree with TRBD1. Trimming took 3 bases from V and 5 from J; bases not matched to a gene: 7. The CDR3 consists of 15 residues. Germline CDR1 reads SGHRS; CDR2 reads YFSETQ. CDR3 sequence (DNA): TGCGCCAGCAGCTCCCAGGGACAGGGGTTAACTGAAGCTTTCTTT. Residues: CASSSQGQGLTEAFF.

V and J are TRBV19 and TRBJ2-6; TRBD2 might be the D (5 bases). The CDR3 is made up of 14 amino acids. V gave up 3 bases and J gave up 2 bases, with 5 bases separating them. The germline gives CDR1 LNHDA, CDR2 SQIVND (reference sequence). CDR3 loop: CASSIGAGANVLTF. Written as DNA, the CDR3 is TGTGCCAGTAGTATCGGGGCTGGGGCCAACGTCCTGACTTTC. Variable domain in full (rest from reference TRBV19 and TRBJ2-6): DGGITQSPKYLFRKEGQNVTLSCEQNLNHDAMYWYRQDPGQGLRLIYYSQIVNDFQKGDIAEGYSVSREKKESFPLTVTSAQKNPTAFYLCASSIGAGANVLTFGAGSRLTVL.

This sequence joins TRBV28 and TRBJ1-1; no reliable D call. CDR1 is MDHEN, CDR2 SYDVKM, per germline. The V end was cut by 2 bases, the J end by 4 bases, with 8 bases between. The CDR3 has 13 amino acids. The CDR3 DNA sequence: TGTGCCAGCAGTTTAGGTAGGAGCACTGAAGCTTTCTTT. Translated: CASSLGRSTEAFF. Full variable domain (rest looked up from reference TRBV28 and TRBJ1-1): DVKVTQSSRYLVKRTGEKVFLECVQDMDHENMFWYRQDPGLGLRLIYFSYDVKMKEKGDIPEGYSVSREKKERFSLILESASTNQTSMYLCASSLGRSTEAFFGQGTRLTVV.

This CDR3 is CASSLPGLFNQPQHF. CDR3 DNA: TGTGCCAGCAGCCTCCCCGGACTGTTCAATCAGCCCCAGCATTTT. V gene TRBV28 combines with J gene TRBJ1-5; D is unresolved. CDR1 and CDR2 from the germline V gene are MDHEN and SYDVKM. Between the trimmed V and J ends, which lost 6 bases and 3 bases, there was a span of 15 bases. The CDR3 is 15 amino acids.

This chain connects TRBV27 to TRBJ1-5; 9 bases line up with TRBD1. Germline V gene sequence: CDR1 MNHEY, CDR2 SMNVEV (reference sequence). This CDR3 region has 15 residues. Trimming at V came to 5 bases and at J to 1 base, leaving 3 bases not matched to a gene. The CDR3 bases are TGTGCCAGCAGTCCGACAGGGGGAAGCAATCAGCCCCAGCATTTT. Its translation: CASSPTGGSNQPQHF.

This chain joins TRBV19 and TRBJ2-3; D not certain. This CDR3 has 14 amino acids. Per the germline V gene, CDR1 is LNHDA and CDR2 is SQIVND (reference sequence). V was trimmed by 3 bases and J by 1 base, leaving 8 bases between them. The CDR3 DNA is TGTGCCAGTAGTATCGGTATTGGCACAGATACGCAGTATTTT. It encodes CASSIGIGTDTQYF.

This clone was seen only once. V is TRBV6-1 and J is TRBJ1-1; 7 nucleotides align to TRBD1. Germline trimming cut 0 bases from V and 3 bases from J; bases unmatched to any gene: 4. CDR3 length: 15 residues. Germline lookup yields CDR1 MNHNS and CDR2 SASEGT. CDR3: CASSEAGRGDTEAFF. The CDR3 nucleotides read TGTGCCAGCAGTGAAGCTGGCAGGGGGGACACTGAAGCTTTCTTT.

The chain has TRBV7-2 and TRBJ1-5; D gene unclear. The CDR3 loop spans 13 amino acids. V was trimmed by 3 bases and J by 6 bases, leaving 9 bases between them. Germline-derived CDR1 and CDR2 are SGHTA and FQGNSA. The CDR3 sequence is CASSLSFTQPQHF. DNA for the CDR3: TGTGCCAGCAGCTTGAGTTTTACTCAGCCCCAGCATTTT.

This chain connects TRBV6-6 to TRBJ2-5; D gene unclear. CDR1 MNHNY and CDR2 SVGAGI come from the germline V gene (reference sequence). V lost 6 bases and J lost 5, with 16 bases in between. The CDR3 covers 14 residues. CDR3: CASSPMAESETQYF. CDR3 coding DNA: TGTGCCAGCAGCCCCATGGCAGAAAGTGAGACCCAGTACTTC.

The chain's CDR3 is CASSVAFGGGLNEAFF. Written as DNA, the CDR3 is TGTGCCAGCAGCGTAGCCTTTGGAGGTGGTTTGAATGAAGCTTTCTTT. The chain combines TRBV9 with TRBJ1-1; D uncertain. CDR3 length equals 16 residues. V lost 0 bases, J lost 7 bases, and 19 bases lay in between. Germline V gene lookup returns CDR1 SGDLS and CDR2 YYNGEE. Complete variable domain (other parts from reference TRBV9 and TRBJ1-1): DSGVTQTPKHLITATGQRVTLRCSPRSGDLSVYWYQQSLDQGLQFLIQYYNGEERAKGNILERFSAQQFPDLHSELNLSSLELGDSALYFCASSVAFGGGLNEAFFGQGTRLTVV.

The DNA for the CDR3 is TGTGCCAGCAGTCGCGGACTAGCGGGTAGCGGGACAGATACGCAGTATTTT. It specifies CASSRGLAGSGTDTQYF. The V gene is TRBV2, the J gene TRBJ2-3; 11 bases fit TRBD2. Germline lookup yields CDR1 SNHLY and CDR2 FYNNEI. The CDR3 is 17 residues long. After removal of 5 bases from V and 3 bases from J, the junction contained 10 bases not matched to a gene.

CDR3 bases: TGTGCCTGGAGACCGGGACAGGGTGAGACTGAAGCTTTCTTT. Amino acids: CAWRPGQGETEAFF. This sequence joins TRBV30 and TRBJ1-1, with 9 positions matching TRBD1. Germline CDR1 reads GTSNPN; CDR2 reads SVGIG (reference sequence). Unmatched junction bases numbered 7, after V lost 3 bases and J lost 5 bases. The CDR3 sequence is 14 residues long.

The CDR3 loop is CASSYGSGRYEQYF. Here the CDR3 DNA reads TGTGCCAGCAGTTACGGGAGTGGTAGGTACGAGCAGTACTTC. V usage is TRBV6-5 and J usage is TRBJ2-7; D may be TRBD2 (5 bases). CDR3 size: 14 residues. Germline assignment: CDR1 MNHEY and CDR2 SVGAGI. V was cut by 2 bases and J by 4 bases, with 12 bases left in between.